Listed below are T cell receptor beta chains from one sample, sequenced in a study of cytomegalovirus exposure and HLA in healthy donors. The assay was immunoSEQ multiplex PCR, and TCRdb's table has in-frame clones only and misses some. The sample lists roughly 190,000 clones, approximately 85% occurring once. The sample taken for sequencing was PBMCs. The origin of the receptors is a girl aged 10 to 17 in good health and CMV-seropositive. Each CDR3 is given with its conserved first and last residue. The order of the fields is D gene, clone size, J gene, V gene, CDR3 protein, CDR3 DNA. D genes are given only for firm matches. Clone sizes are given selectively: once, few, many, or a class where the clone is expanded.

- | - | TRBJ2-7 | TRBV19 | CASSPPGNLYEQYF | TGTGCCAGTAGTCCCCCCGGTAATCTCTACGAGCAGTACTTC
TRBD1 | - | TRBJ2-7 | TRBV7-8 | CASSLQLGQGPYEQYF | TGTGCCAGCAGCTTACAATTGGGACAGGGCCCGTACGAGCAGTACTTC
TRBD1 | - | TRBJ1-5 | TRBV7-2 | CASSIAGTGNQPQHF | TGTGCCAGCAGCATAGCCGGGACAGGGAATCAGCCCCAGCATTTT
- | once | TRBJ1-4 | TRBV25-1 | CASSESVGLVGGYEKLFF | TGTGCCAGCAGTGAATCGGTGGGGCTGGTTGGGGGGTATGAAAAACTGTTTTTT
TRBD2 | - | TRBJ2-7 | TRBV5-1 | CASSSSGGGYSYEQYF | TGCGCCAGCAGCAGTAGCGGGGGGGGGTATTCCTACGAGCAGTACTTC
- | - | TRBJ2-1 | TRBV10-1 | CASSGRGIRRDEQFF | TGCGCCAGCAGTGGGAGGGGCATTCGGAGGGATGAGCAGTTCTTC
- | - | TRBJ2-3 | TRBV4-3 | CASSQTGGTDTQYF | TGCGCCAGCAGCCAGACGGGAGGCACAGATACGCAGTATTTT
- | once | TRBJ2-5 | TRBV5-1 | CASSRLSGGQETQYF | TGCGCCAGCAGCCGCCTGTCCGGGGGCCAAGAGACCCAGTACTTC
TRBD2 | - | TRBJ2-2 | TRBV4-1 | CASSQSGLAGGPYTGELFF | TGCGCCAGCAGCCAATCCGGACTAGCGGGGGGGCCGTACACCGGGGAGCTGTTTTTT
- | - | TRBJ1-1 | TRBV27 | CASKTGNTGFAEAFF | TGTGCCAGCAAGACGGGGAACACAGGGTTCGCTGAAGCTTTCTTT
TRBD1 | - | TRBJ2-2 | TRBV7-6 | CASSSGQGAGELFF | TGTGCCAGCAGCTCCGGACAGGGGGCCGGGGAGCTGTTTTTT
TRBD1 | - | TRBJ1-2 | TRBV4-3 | CASSQERGTGTRYGYTF | TGCGCCAGCAGCCAAGAAAGGGGGACAGGGACAAGATATGGCTACACCTTC
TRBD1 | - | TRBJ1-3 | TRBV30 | CAWSTDRVPTGNTIYF | TGTGCCTGGAGTACGGACAGGGTTCCTACTGGAAACACCATATATTTT
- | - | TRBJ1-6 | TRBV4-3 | CASSQDPGDYNSPLHF | TGCGCCAGCAGCCAAGATCCAGGGGACTATAATTCACCCCTCCACTTT
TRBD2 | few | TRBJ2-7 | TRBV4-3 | CASSQGSGGALYEQYF | TGCGCCAGCAGCCAGGGGAGCGGGGGGGCTCTATACGAGCAGTACTTC
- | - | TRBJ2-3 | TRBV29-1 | CSVEDGLARTQYF | TGCAGCGTTGAAGACGGTTTAGCGCGGACGCAGTATTTT
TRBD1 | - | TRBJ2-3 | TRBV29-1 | CSVEPGQIGDTQYF | TGCAGCGTTGAACCGGGACAGATAGGCGATACGCAGTATTTT
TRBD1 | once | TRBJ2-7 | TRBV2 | CASRRQGALDEQYF | TGTGCCAGCAGGAGACAGGGGGCTCTGGACGAGCAGTACTTC
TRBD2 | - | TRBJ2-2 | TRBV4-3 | CASSQGTSGFTGELFF | TGCGCCAGCAGCCAAGGGACTAGCGGATTTACCGGGGAGCTGTTTTTT
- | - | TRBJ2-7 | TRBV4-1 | CASSHLGLVEQYF | TGCGCCAGCAGCCATCTCGGACTGGTCGAGCAGTACTTC
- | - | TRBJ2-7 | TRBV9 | CASSVSGEAYEQYF | TGTGCCAGCAGCGTGTCGGGGGAAGCCTACGAGCAGTACTTC
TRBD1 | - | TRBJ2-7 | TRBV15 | CATSSGQGGYEQYF | TGTGCCACCAGCTCCGGACAGGGTGGCTACGAGCAGTACTTC
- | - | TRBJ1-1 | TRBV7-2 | CASSLNRDTEAFF | TGTGCCAGCAGCTTAAACCGCGACACTGAAGCTTTCTTT
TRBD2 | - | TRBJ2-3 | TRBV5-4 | CASSRGGIADTQYF | TGTGCCAGCAGCCGGGGGGGGATAGCAGATACGCAGTATTTT
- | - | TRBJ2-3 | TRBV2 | CASTYSGQITDTQYF | TGTGCCAGCACCTACTCGGGACAAATAACAGATACGCAGTATTTT
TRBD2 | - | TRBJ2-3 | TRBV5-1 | CASSLAAGGSTDTQYF | TGCGCCAGCAGCTTGGCAGCGGGGGGTTCGACAGATACGCAGTATTTT
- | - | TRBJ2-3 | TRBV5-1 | CASSLIRGTDTQYF | TGCGCCAGCAGCTTGATCCGGGGAACAGATACGCAGTATTTT
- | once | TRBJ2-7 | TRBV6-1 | CASEGSQYF | TGTGCCAGCGAGGGTTCACAGTACTTC
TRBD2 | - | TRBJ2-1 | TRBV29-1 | CSVRAGGQGNEQFF | TGCAGCGTTAGGGCGGGGGGGCAAGGGAATGAGCAGTTCTTC
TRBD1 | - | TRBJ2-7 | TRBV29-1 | CSVEDRPTGGLEQYF | TGCAGCGTTGAAGACCGGCCGACAGGGGGGTTAGAGCAGTACTTC
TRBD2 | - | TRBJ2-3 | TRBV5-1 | CASSSGTSGGPSTDTQYF | TGCGCCAGCAGCTCCGGGACTAGCGGGGGGCCTAGCACAGATACGCAGTATTTT
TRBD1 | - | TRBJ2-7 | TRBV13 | CASSLANRDSSYEQYF | TGTGCCAGCAGCTTGGCGAACCGGGACAGCTCCTACGAGCAGTACTTC
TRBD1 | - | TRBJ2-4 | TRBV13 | CASSVRGLGAKNIQYF | TGTGCCAGCAGCGTCAGGGGGCTTGGAGCCAAAAACATTCAGTACTTC
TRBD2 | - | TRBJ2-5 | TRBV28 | CASSLFPSGQETQYF | TGTGCCAGCAGTTTATTTCCTAGCGGACAAGAGACCCAGTACTTC
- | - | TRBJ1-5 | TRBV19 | CASSNQGLGQPQHF | TGTGCCAGTAGTAACCAGGGCCTCGGTCAGCCCCAGCATTTT
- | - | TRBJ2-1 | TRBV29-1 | CSVAGRSSYNEQFF | TGCAGCGTTGCAGGCCGAAGCTCCTACAATGAGCAGTTCTTC
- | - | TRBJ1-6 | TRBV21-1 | CASGRGGGGKVSPLHF | TGTGCCAGCGGAAGGGGAGGGGGGGGTAAGGTATCACCCCTCCACTTT
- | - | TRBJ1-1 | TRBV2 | CASREAGSAFF | TGTGCCAGCAGAGAAGCAGGGAGTGCTTTCTTT
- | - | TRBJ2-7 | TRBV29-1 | CSVEDRPRLYEQYF | TGCAGCGTTGAAGACAGGCCGAGATTATACGAGCAGTACTTC
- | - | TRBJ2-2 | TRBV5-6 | CAMTSTPGAGELFF | TGTGCCATGACCAGCACCCCAGGGGCCGGGGAGCTGTTTTTT
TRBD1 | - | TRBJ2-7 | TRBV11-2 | CASSPDRVTQYF | TGTGCCAGCAGCCCGGACAGGGTTACGCAGTACTTC
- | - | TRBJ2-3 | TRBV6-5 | CASSTGGPGTDTQYF | TGTGCCAGCAGTACCGGGGGGCCGGGGACAGATACGCAGTATTTT
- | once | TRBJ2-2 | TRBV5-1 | CASSLGGLTTGELFF | TGCGCCAGCAGCTTGGGAGGACTTACTACCGGGGAGCTGTTTTTT